The present T cell receptor beta chain was sequenced within a study of PD-L1 blockade in urothelial cancer. The overall study: Blood was subjected to analysis at 3 weeks (second dose) and 6 weeks following treatment start. T cells numbered a median of approximately 150,000 in the blood samples.

The CDR3 extends over 14 amino acids. Germline lookup yields CDR1 SGHNT and CDR2 YYREEE (reference sequence). V was cut by 4 bases and J by 2 bases, with 10 bases left in between. In each PCR, synthetic TCR analog templates were spiked in. The assay was immunoSEQ multiplex PCR, and TCRdb's table has in-frame clones only and misses some. The table lists about 50,000 clones, 70% to 90% of them singletons. Regarding time point: peripheral blood 6 weeks after treatment start. Diagnoses among patients were locally advanced or metastatic urothelial carcinoma. This chain joins TRBV5-4 and TRBJ2-1, with TRBD1 as a possible D gene (5 bases). This TCR derives from a man aged 55 to 70 with urothelial cancer. The sequenced sample was PBMCs, obtained around atezolizumab (anti-PD-L1) treatment. The CDR3 spells CASSPVRAYNEQFF. The CDR3 region has the DNA TGTGCCAGCAGCCCTGTCAGGGCCTACAATGAGCAGTTCTTC.